This TCR beta chain was obtained from a study of T-cell reconstitution after alpha-beta-depleted transplantation in children. This clonotype was recorded many times. Unique molecular identifiers featured in how the TCRbeta library was prepared. TCRdb called the PCR reads again in MiXCR, with one record for every CDR3 protein. This table holds about 460,000 distinct CDR3 sequences, roughly an eighth found once. The sequence derives from a human donor who donated a stem cell graft to a child with combined immunodeficiency. The sequenced sample was PBMCs from the stem cell graft donor, obtained from the stem cell graft.

CDR3 coding DNA: TGTGCCAGCAGCTTAGCTTTGGGGGGCACCGGGGAGCTGTTTTTT. Protein product: CASSLALGGTGELFF. The genes are TRBV7-3 and TRBJ2-2; D is possibly TRBD2 (6 bases). Germline CDR1 reads SGHTA; CDR2 reads FQGTGA. With 2 bases removed from V and 4 bases from J, the gap between germline ends came to 11 bases. The CDR3 runs 15 residues.